This entry features one TCR beta chain sequence. Original data processing: Reference gene primer amplification gave nucleated cell count estimates. The protocol was immunoSEQ multiplex PCR, while the TCRdb copy is restricted to in-frame clones and leaves out a portion. V and J calls and clone size are as listed in that table; D and trimming were resolved from the DNA. The sample lists around 72,000 clones, around 90% occurring once. This sample was taken from a study of blood T cell repertoires in COVID-19. Study details: Both acute and convalescent COVID-19 samples were obtained from the United States, Italy and Spain. PBMCs, B-cell-depleted T cells, or T cells provided the cDNA or gDNA that made up the material.

V gave up 0 bases and J gave up 0 bases, with 12 bases separating them. Germline lookup yields CDR1 LGHNA and CDR2 YNFKEQ. The CDR3 spans 16 residues. V and J are TRBV4-2 and TRBJ2-7; tentative D call: TRBD1 (6 bases). Sample: peripheral blood. The TCR sequence derives from a man aged 45-65 years with acute or convalescent COVID-19. The chain's CDR3 is CASSQEIQGASYEQYF. The CDR3 DNA reads as TGTGCCAGCAGCCAAGAAATACAGGGAGCCTCCTACGAGCAGTACTTC.